The 27 T cell receptor beta chains in this list originate from one sample, sequenced in a study of T cell responses to AZD1222 COVID-19 vaccine. TCRdb's copy holds only in-frame clones and misses some; the assay was immunoSEQ multiplex PCR. The sample records some 70,000 clones, 75% to 90% being singletons. This material consisted of peripheral blood, taken 28 days after the second AZD1222 dose. These receptors all come from an adult who received the AZD1222 COVID-19 vaccine.

This clone was seen just once. The rearrangement links TRBV12-3 or TRBV12-4 to TRBJ1-1; a weak D match, TRBD1 (5 bases). The CDR3 is 13 amino acids. The V gene lost 8 bases and the J gene lost 4 bases, with 14 bases spanning the gap. CDR3 nucleotides: TGTGCCAGCGGGGCTCCTGCAAGCACTGAAGCTTTCTTT. Translated: CASGAPASTEAFF.

V gene TRBV7-6 combines with J gene TRBJ1-5; no definite D call. Trimming stripped 3 bases from V and 0 bases from J, with 0 bases between. In germline, CDR1 is SGHVS, CDR2 FNYEAQ. The CDR3 spans 12 residues. DNA of the CDR3: TGTGCCAGCAGCTTTAGCAATCAGCCCCAGCATTTT. Its translation: CASSFSNQPQHF.

CDR3 loop: CASIPGGLNTEAFF. CDR3 DNA sequence: TGTGCCAGCATCCCCGGGGGCCTGAACACTGAAGCTTTCTTT. The chain has TRBV6-5 and TRBJ1-1; a weak D match, TRBD1 (6 bases). Germline V CDR1 and CDR2: MNHEY, SVGAGI. Trimming removed 7 bases from V and 0 bases from J, with 12 bases in between. This CDR3 is built from 14 residues.

V and J are TRBV5-5 and TRBJ1-1; D not resolved. Trimming removed 0 bases from V and 4 bases from J, with 4 bases in between. Germline V gives CDR1 SGHKS, CDR2 YYEKEE (reference sequence). The CDR3 is made up of 12 amino acids. This CDR3 reads CASSLGSTEAFF. The CDR3, as DNA: TGTGCCAGCAGCTTGGGGTCCACTGAAGCTTTCTTT.

The chain uses TRBV19 and TRBJ1-2; TRBD1 matches at 7 bases. The CDR3 consists of 14 residues. The junction had 5 bases not matched to a gene; V was cut back by 5 bases and J by 2 bases. Germline V gene sequence: CDR1 LNHDA, CDR2 SQIVND (reference sequence). CDR3: CASSQGQVNYGYTF. The DNA of the CDR3 is TGTGCCAGTAGTCAAGGACAGGTCAACTATGGCTACACCTTC. Based on the CDR3 plus reference TRBV19 and TRBJ1-2, the full variable domain is DGGITQSPKYLFRKEGQNVTLSCEQNLNHDAMYWYRQDPGQGLRLIYYSQIVNDFQKGDIAEGYSVSREKKESFPLTVTSAQKNPTAFYLCASSQGQVNYGYTFGSGTRLTVV.

The rearrangement uses TRBV6-1 and TRBJ2-7, with 12 bases lining up with TRBD1. Looked up from germline, CDR1 is MNHNS and CDR2 is SASEGT. This CDR3 has 15 residues. Germline trimming cut 2 bases from V and 6 bases from J; bases unmatched to any gene: 5. The CDR3 reads CASSELGQGAVEQYF. For the CDR3, the DNA is TGTGCCAGCAGTGAATTGGGACAGGGGGCAGTCGAGCAGTACTTC.

V gene TRBV18 combines with J gene TRBJ1-1; 7 bases match TRBD1. The germline CDR1 and CDR2 sequences are KGHSH and LQKENI. This CDR3 is built from 14 residues. With V trimmed by 3 bases and J by 4 bases, 5 bases remained unmatched. The CDR3 DNA follows: TGTGCCAGCTCACCCTCACAGGGGCGCACTGAAGCTTTCTTT. Amino acid sequence: CASSPSQGRTEAFF. The full variable domain, its missing parts supplied by reference TRBV18 and TRBJ1-1, is NAGVMQNPRHLVRRRGQEARLRCSPMKGHSHVYWYRQLPEEGLKFMVYLQKENIIDESGMPKERFSAEFPKEGPSILRIQQVVRGDSAAYFCASSPSQGRTEAFFGQGTRLTVV.

The rearrangement joins TRBV7-2 to TRBJ2-1; weak D call: TRBD2 (6 bases). Germline CDR1 is SGHTA and CDR2 is FQGNSA. This CDR3 contains 16 residues. Trimming stripped 5 bases from V and 4 bases from J, with 18 bases between. Here the CDR3 DNA reads TGTGCCAGCAGCCCGAACGCCCTAGCGACGTACAATGAGCAGTTCTTC. Its translation: CASSPNALATYNEQFF.

This chain uses TRBV6-4 with TRBJ2-1, with 9 bases that match TRBD2. Trimming at V came to 3 bases and at J to 10 bases, leaving 10 bases not matched to a gene. The germline gives CDR1 MRHNA, CDR2 SNTAGT. This CDR3 comprises 15 residues. The CDR3 nucleotides are TGTGCCAGCAGTGAGTTAGCGGGGGCCGGCGGGGAGCAGTTCTTC. Translating gives CASSELAGAGGEQFF.

This sequence joins TRBV9 and TRBJ1-6; no reliable D call. V lost 0 bases, J lost 2 bases, and 6 bases lay in between. The CDR3 spans 15 residues. Germline-derived CDR1 and CDR2 are SGDLS and YYNGEE. CDR3 DNA sequence: TGTGCCAGCAGCGTAGGCGTGACCTATAATTCACCCCTCCACTTT. The encoded protein is CASSVGVTYNSPLHF.

In nucleotides, the CDR3 is TGTGCCAGCAGCCCCGACTCTGCCGGGACTTCGTTTAACTACGAGCAGTACTTC. This gives the protein CASSPDSAGTSFNYEQYF. V gene TRBV9 combines with J gene TRBJ2-7, with D perhaps TRBD2 (6 bases). CDR1 and CDR2 (germline): SGDLS, YYNGEE. The CDR3 covers 18 residues. Trimming left V 4 bases short and J 3 bases short, with 26 bases between.

The chain combines TRBV19 with TRBJ2-1; D is possibly TRBD1 or TRBD2 (6 bases each). V was shortened by 5 bases and J by 6 bases, with 14 bases between the two germline ends. The CDR3 covers 14 residues. From germline, CDR1 is LNHDA and CDR2 SQIVND (reference sequence). This CDR3 is CASSRGQGANEQFF. The CDR3 DNA follows: TGTGCCAGTAGTCGGGGGCAGGGTGCCAATGAGCAGTTCTTC.

The table lists this clone with a few counts. V gene TRBV6-5 combines with J gene TRBJ2-7; 10 bases align to TRBD2. J lost 4 bases, V lost 4 bases, and 10 bases had no gene match. The CDR3 extends over 16 amino acids. Germline assignment: CDR1 MNHEY and CDR2 SVGAGI. The CDR3 DNA reads TGTGCCAGCAGTTCATATAGCGGGGGGCTAGGGTACGAGCAGTACTTC. Translated, it gives CASSSYSGGLGYEQYF.

The chain is built from TRBV7-2 and TRBJ1-5; D is unclear. CDR1 SGHTA and CDR2 FQGNSA come from the germline V gene. Trimming cost V 4 bases and J 0 bases, with 4 bases left between them. The CDR3 spans 13 residues. The CDR3 sequence: CASSSGSNQPQHF. The CDR3 DNA reads as TGTGCCAGCAGCTCAGGTAGCAATCAGCCCCAGCATTTT.

The V and J genes are TRBV2 and TRBJ2-7; maybe TRBD1 (5 bases). Germline CDR1 SNHLY, CDR2 FYNNEI. The CDR3 loop spans 14 amino acids. V dropped 6 bases and J dropped 0 bases, with 12 bases sitting between them. CDR3 in DNA: TGTGCCAGCAGCCAAAGACAGAGCTCCTACGAGCAGTACTTC. It encodes CASSQRQSSYEQYF.

The chain is built from TRBV4-3 and TRBJ2-2, with 7 bases aligning to TRBD1. The trim removed 1 base at V and 7 bases at J, leaving 6 bases unmatched. Germline-derived CDR1 and CDR2 are LGHNA and YSLEER. This CDR3 region has 15 residues. The CDR3 loop reads CASSQADRDHGELFF. CDR3 coding DNA: TGCGCCAGCAGCCAAGCAGACAGGGACCACGGGGAGCTGTTTTTT.

The chain is built from TRBV15 and TRBJ2-2; weak D call: TRBD2 (7 bases). Germline-derived CDR1 and CDR2 are LNHNV and YYDKDF (reference sequence). The CDR3 runs to 14 residues. The V end lost 5 bases, the J end lost 3 bases, and 10 bases lay between the germline ends. The CDR3: CATSLGGDTGELFF. CDR3 nucleotide sequence: TGTGCCACCAGCTTAGGGGGGGACACCGGGGAGCTGTTTTTT.

The chain combines TRBV5-4 with TRBJ2-7, with 9 bases fitting TRBD2. J gave up 1 base and V 1 base, and 3 bases lay outside the gene matches. Germline values: CDR1 SGHNT, CDR2 YYREEE (reference sequence). The CDR3 contains 15 residues. The CDR3 spells CASSLLRGGSYEQYF. Here the CDR3 DNA reads TGTGCCAGCAGCTTGTTGCGGGGGGGATCCTACGAGCAGTACTTC.

The rearrangement joins TRBV5-8 to TRBJ1-5; D might be TRBD1 (5 bases). Trimming shortened V by 0 bases and J by 6 bases, and 10 bases separated the two germline ends. This CDR3 comprises 14 residues. Looked up from germline, CDR1 is SGHTS and CDR2 is YDEGEE. The DNA for the CDR3 is TGTGCCAGCAGCTTGGGAGGGGCTAGTCAGCCCCAGCATTTT. Translated: CASSLGGASQPQHF.

The chain employs TRBV30 and TRBJ1-5; tentatively, D is TRBD1 (6 bases). Trimming took off 4 bases at V and 2 bases at J, with 21 bases between the two ends. The germline V gene encodes CDR1 GTSNPN and CDR2 SVGIG (reference sequence). This CDR3 has 17 residues. The CDR3 DNA sequence: TGTGCCTGGAAGACAGGAAACGACCCGTTGGGCAATCAGCCCCAGCATTTT. As protein: CAWKTGNDPLGNQPQHF.

Written as DNA, the CDR3 is TGTGCCAGCAGGATAAACAATGAGCAGTTCTTC. It is translated as CASRINNEQFF. The chain couples TRBV6-5 to TRBJ2-1; D is ambiguous. Germline V CDR1 and CDR2: MNHEY, SVGAGI. The CDR3 is 11 amino acids. Trimming removed 6 bases from V and 5 bases from J, with 5 bases in between.

The chain joins TRBV19 to TRBJ1-1, with a possible D match to TRBD1 (6 bases). Per the germline V gene, CDR1 is LNHDA and CDR2 is SQIVND (reference sequence). The CDR3 covers 14 residues. Trimming left V 3 bases short and J 1 base short, with 9 bases between. The CDR3: CASSIGGQNTEAFF. The CDR3 coding sequence is TGTGCCAGTAGTATTGGGGGACAGAACACTGAAGCTTTCTTT. The full variable domain, with the rest looked up from reference TRBV19 and TRBJ1-1, is DGGITQSPKYLFRKEGQNVTLSCEQNLNHDAMYWYRQDPGQGLRLIYYSQIVNDFQKGDIAEGYSVSREKKESFPLTVTSAQKNPTAFYLCASSIGGQNTEAFFGQGTRLTVV.

The V and J genes are TRBV29-1 and TRBJ2-7; a weak D match, TRBD1 (5 bases). Per germline, CDR1 SQVTM and CDR2 ANQGSEA. The V end was cut by 6 bases, the J end by 0 bases, with 12 bases between. The CDR3 length is 13 residues. CDR3 bases: TGCAGCGTGAAGGACACCAGCTCCTACGAGCAGTACTTC. It specifies CSVKDTSSYEQYF.

The genes are TRBV2 and TRBJ1-5; TRBD1 matches 7 bases. From germline, CDR1 is SNHLY and CDR2 FYNNEI. V dropped 6 bases and J dropped 3; count of bases not matched to a gene: 2. The CDR3 contains 13 residues. The CDR3 DNA reads as TGTGCCAGCAGAGGACAGGTCAATCAGCCCCAGCATTTT. It encodes CASRGQVNQPQHF.

V is TRBV3-1 (or the pseudogene TRBV3-2) and J is TRBJ1-2; maybe TRBD1 (6 bases). The CDR3 spans 17 residues. V was cut by 0 bases and J by 7 bases, with 21 bases left in between. Germline CDR1 is LGHDT and CDR2 is YNNKEL (reference sequence). CDR3 nucleotide sequence: TGTGCCAGCAGCCAAGATGAGACAGGAGCGGTATTCGGTGGCTACACCTTC. This translates into CASSQDETGAVFGGYTF.

This chain uses TRBV19 with TRBJ1-1; the match to TRBD1 covers 7 bases. The CDR3 has 16 residues. V was pared by 3 bases and J by 5 bases, with 12 bases of the junction left unmatched. From germline, CDR1 is LNHDA and CDR2 SQIVND (reference sequence). CDR3 residues: CASSIPLRARGTEAFF. Written as DNA, the CDR3 is TGTGCCAGTAGTATCCCCCTGCGGGCCAGGGGGACTGAAGCTTTCTTT.

To note about this clone: One junction end disagrees with the germline gene, perhaps due to a read error. The gene calls are TRBV11-2 and TRBJ2-5; TRBD1 might be the D (5 bases). The CDR3 totals 14 residues. CDR1 is SGHAT, CDR2 FQNNGV, per germline. Here the CDR3 reads CASSLTGGQETQYF. The CDR3, as DNA: TGTGCCAGCAGCTTAACGGGTGGACAAGAAACCCAGTACTTC.